The rows below give T cell receptor beta chains drawn from one sample of a study of cytomegalovirus exposure and HLA in healthy donors. The table came from immunoSEQ multiplex PCR; TCRdb's copy has only in-frame clones and leaves some out. The repertoire holds 100,000 or so clones, with 74% as singletons. Sequenced sample: PBMCs. The receptors stem from a man between 45 and 60 years old in good health and CMV-seropositive. Each CDR3 is given with its conserved first and last residue. The order of the fields is CDR3 protein, CDR3 DNA, clone size, J gene, V gene, D gene, CDR3 length. D genes are given only for firm matches. Clone size is not always given. Where it is, it says once, few, many or a class for expanded clones.

CASSTPGHTISNEQFF TGTGCCAGCAGTACACCGGGACATACTATATCCAATGAGCAGTTCTTC NA TRBJ2-1 TRBV6-4 NA 16
CASSRRQGTNSPLHF TGTGCCAGCTCACGTCGACAGGGGACTAATTCACCCCTCCACTTT NA TRBJ1-6 TRBV18 TRBD1 15
CASSLGTVQETQYF TGTGCCAGCAGCTTAGGGACAGTCCAAGAGACCCAGTACTTC once TRBJ2-5 TRBV7-9 NA 14
CASSSKLSGSGPGELFF TGTGCCAGCAGCTCTAAACTTAGCGGGAGTGGTCCCGGGGAGCTGTTTTTT NA TRBJ2-2 TRBV7-8 TRBD2 17
CASSSGSPFYGYTF TGTGCCAGCAGCTCAGGAAGCCCTTTCTATGGCTACACCTTC NA TRBJ1-2 TRBV7-9 NA 14
CASILTRDRGSELVLGTQYF TGTGCCAGCATCCTTACCCGGGACAGGGGATCCGAATTAGTTTTAGGTACGCAGTATTTT once TRBJ2-3 TRBV2 TRBD1 20
CATSDLQAEWQTQYF TGTGCCACCAGCGACCTTCAGGCTGAATGGCAGACCCAGTACTTC few TRBJ2-5 TRBV15 NA 15
CASSLNSGTVDTQYF TGTGCCAGCAGCTTAAATTCCGGGACTGTAGATACGCAGTATTTT NA TRBJ2-3 TRBV7-3 NA 15
CASGQNSNQPQHF TGTGCCAGCGGGCAAAATAGCAATCAGCCCCAGCATTTT NA TRBJ1-5 TRBV6-6 NA 13
CASSKMGTSLNNEQFF TGTGCCAGCTCCAAAATGGGAACTAGCCTAAACAATGAGCAGTTCTTC NA TRBJ2-1 TRBV21-1 NA 16
CASSQEVRTGGDTQYF TGTGCCAGCAGCCAAGAAGTAAGGACAGGCGGAGATACGCAGTATTTT NA TRBJ2-3 TRBV4-2 TRBD1 16
CASSVGETIDIQYF TGTGCCAGCAGCGTAGGGGAGACAATAGACATTCAGTACTTC NA TRBJ2-4 TRBV9 NA 14
CASSPGASRKPPHLHF TGTGCCAGCAGTCCAGGGGCATCGCGTAAACCGCCCCACCTCCACTTT NA TRBJ1-6 TRBV27 NA 16
CASSSSLANYGYTF TGTGCCAGCAGCTCTTCCTTAGCTAACTATGGCTACACCTTC once TRBJ1-2 TRBV11-2 NA 14
CASSQEMASGSVDTQYF TGTGCCAGCAGCCAAGAGATGGCTAGCGGGAGTGTAGATACGCAGTATTTT NA TRBJ2-3 TRBV4-2 TRBD2 17
CASSPRDMNTEAFF TGTGCTAGCAGCCCTCGTGACATGAACACTGAAGCTTTCTTT NA TRBJ1-1 TRBV25-1 NA 14
CASSQEEGVGETQYF TGTGCCAGCAGCCAAGAAGAGGGTGTGGGGGAGACCCAGTACTTC NA TRBJ2-5 TRBV16 NA 15
CASCPNTGSGEKLFF TGTGCCAGCTGTCCTAATACAGGGTCGGGTGAAAAACTGTTTTTT NA TRBJ1-4 TRBV6-1 NA 15
CASSLGFRTGGRQETQYF TGCGCCAGCAGCTTGGGATTCAGGACAGGGGGCCGTCAAGAGACCCAGTACTTC NA TRBJ2-5 TRBV5-1 TRBD1 18
CASSPTGTRGEKLFF TGTGCCAGCAGCCCGACAGGGACAAGGGGAGAAAAACTGTTTTTT NA TRBJ1-4 TRBV5-4 TRBD1 15
CASSLAERAEQYF TGTGCCAGCAGCTTAGCGGAGAGGGCCGAGCAGTACTTC NA TRBJ2-7 TRBV7-6 NA 13
CASESSGNTEAFF TGTGCCAGCGAAAGTTCAGGGAACACTGAAGCTTTCTTT once TRBJ1-1 TRBV4-2 NA 13
CASSEWDRGRNQPQHF TGCGCCAGCAGTGAGTGGGACAGGGGACGGAATCAGCCCCAGCATTTT NA TRBJ1-5 TRBV10-2 TRBD1 16
CASSRRDFGDTIYF TGTGCCAGCAGCCGAAGGGACTTCGGAGACACCATATATTTT NA TRBJ1-3 TRBV5-4 NA 14
CASSFDRNTEAFF TGCGCCAGCAGCTTCGACAGGAACACTGAAGCTTTCTTT NA TRBJ1-1 TRBV5-1 NA 13
CASSQDRGEVGKTQYF TGCGCCAGCAGCCAAGATCGCGGAGAAGTAGGCAAGACCCAGTACTTC NA TRBJ2-5 TRBV4-1 NA 16
CASSQHYRTEDFWSGNTIYF TGTGCCAGCAGCCAACATTACAGGACAGAGGACTTCTGGTCTGGAAACACCATATATTTT few TRBJ1-3 TRBV4-2 NA 20
CASSRDSRSTDTQYF TGTGCCAGCAGCCGGGACTCACGTAGCACAGATACGCAGTATTTT NA TRBJ2-3 TRBV7-3 NA 15
CASSQARRGGGSRDTQYF TGCGCCAGCAGCCAAGCACGTCGCGGGGGGGGTTCAAGAGATACGCAGTATTTT NA TRBJ2-3 TRBV4-1 TRBD2 18
CAWKMRGGTTGELFF TGTGCCTGGAAGATGAGGGGGGGTACCACCGGGGAGCTGTTTTTT NA TRBJ2-2 TRBV30 NA 15
CASSVGTHNYDYTF TGTGCCAGCAGCGTAGGTACCCATAACTATGACTACACCTTC NA TRBJ1-2 TRBV9 NA 14
CASSSTGELNEQFF TGTGCCAGCAGCTCCACAGGGGAACTCAATGAGCAGTTCTTC few TRBJ2-1 TRBV7-3 TRBD1 14
CASSRQGFETQYF TGTGCCAGCAGCCGACAAGGTTTCGAGACCCAGTACTTC NA TRBJ2-5 TRBV9 NA 13
CASSLLGTGTSGANVLTF TGTGCCAGCAGCTTGCTCGGGACAGGGACATCAGGGGCCAACGTCCTGACTTTC NA TRBJ2-6 TRBV5-6 TRBD1 18
CASSYWTLGGYGYTF TGTGCCAGCAGTTACTGGACTCTCGGAGGCTATGGCTACACCTTC few TRBJ1-2 TRBV6-6 NA 15
CASFDMAGNTIYF TGTGCCAGCTTCGACATGGCTGGAAACACCATATATTTT NA TRBJ1-3 TRBV18 NA 13
CASSSNRDEQFF TGTGCCAGCAGCTCCAACAGGGATGAGCAGTTCTTC once TRBJ2-1 TRBV6-5 NA 12
CASSHPGQGASETQYF TGTGCCAGCTCGCACCCGGGACAGGGGGCGTCGGAGACCCAGTACTTC NA TRBJ2-5 TRBV18 TRBD1 16
CASSLIAGPLPRGNIQYF TGTGCCAGTAGTCTTATTGCGGGACCTCTTCCGAGAGGGAACATTCAGTACTTC NA TRBJ2-4 TRBV19 NA 18
CASSFRAGGYNEQFF TGTGCCAGCAGTTTCCGAGCGGGAGGATACAATGAGCAGTTCTTC NA TRBJ2-1 TRBV6-6 TRBD2 15
CASSSPGGSGNTIYF TGTGCCAGCAGTTCCCCAGGGGGGTCTGGAAACACCATATATTTT NA TRBJ1-3 TRBV28 TRBD1 15
CASSQGILGQGYGYTF TGTGCCAGCAGCCAAGGTATCTTAGGACAGGGCTATGGCTACACCTTC NA TRBJ1-2 TRBV14 TRBD1 16
CASRPRGSTDTQYF TGTGCCAGCCGCCCTCGAGGCTCCACAGATACGCAGTATTTT NA TRBJ2-3 TRBV19 NA 14
CASSSDTGELFF TGTGCCAGCAGCTCAGACACCGGGGAGCTGTTTTTT NA TRBJ2-2 TRBV7-3 NA 12
CATTQRGYGNTIYF TGTGCCACCACTCAGAGAGGGTACGGAAACACCATATATTTT NA TRBJ1-3 TRBV15 NA 14
CASSPAGTGGPEAFF TGTGCCAGCTCACCAGCCGGGACAGGGGGCCCTGAAGCTTTCTTT NA TRBJ1-1 TRBV18 TRBD1 15
CASSPLVPSGQGAYTEAFF TGCGCCAGCAGCCCCCTAGTTCCTTCGGGACAGGGGGCTTATACTGAAGCTTTCTTT NA TRBJ1-1 TRBV4-1 TRBD1 19
CASSGTVGEAFF TGTGCCAGCAGTGGGACAGTTGGTGAAGCTTTCTTT NA TRBJ1-1 TRBV25-1 NA 12
CASSFRQGNEQFF TGTGCCAGCAGCTTTCGTCAGGGCAATGAGCAGTTCTTC NA TRBJ2-1 TRBV5-4 NA 13
CASSPHGTPRDTQYF TGCGCCAGCAGCCCCCACGGGACTCCAAGAGATACGCAGTATTTT NA TRBJ2-3 TRBV4-1 NA 15
CASSFTTGAETQYF TGTGCCAGCAGCTTCACGACAGGCGCAGAGACCCAGTACTTC NA TRBJ2-5 TRBV7-2 NA 14
CASRQGAGNTIYF TGTGCCAGCAGACAGGGGGCTGGAAACACCATATATTTT few TRBJ1-3 TRBV6-1 TRBD1 13
CASSGGQVGGYTF TGTGCCAGCAGTGGGGGACAGGTCGGCGGCTACACCTTC NA TRBJ1-2 TRBV2 TRBD1 13
CASSPEGTSGRTDTQYF TGTGCCAGCAGCCCAGAGGGGACTAGCGGCCGCACAGATACGCAGTATTTT few TRBJ2-3 TRBV9 TRBD2 17